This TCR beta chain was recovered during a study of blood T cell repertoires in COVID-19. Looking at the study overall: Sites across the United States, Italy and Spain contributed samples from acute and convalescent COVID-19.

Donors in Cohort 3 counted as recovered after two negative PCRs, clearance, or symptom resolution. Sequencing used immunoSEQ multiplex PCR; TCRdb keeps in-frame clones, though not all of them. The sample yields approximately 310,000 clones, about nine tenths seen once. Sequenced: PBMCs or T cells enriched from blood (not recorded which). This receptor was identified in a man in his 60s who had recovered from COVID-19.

The CDR3 DNA is TGTGCCACCAGTGATTACTCCTGGGGCTACACCTTC. Encoded protein: CATSDYSWGYTF. This chain links TRBV24-1 with TRBJ1-2; D ambiguous. This CDR3 has 12 amino acids. Trimming took off 2 bases at V and 8 bases at J, with 8 bases between the two ends. The germline CDR1 and CDR2 sequences are KGHDR and SFDVKD.